This T cell receptor (beta chain) was observed in a study of T cells in Graves' hyperthyroidism and ophthalmopathy. What was amplified from RNA transcripts were TCR beta CDR3 regions. During a first-round RT-PCR of the TCR CDR3, the HTBI primer set was used. MiXCR, run by TCRdb on the multiplex PCR reads, gives a single entry per CDR3 protein. The sample has some 740,000 distinct CDR3 sequences; 13% to 15% are singletons. This clonotype was seen more than once but under ten times. The CDR3 is 16 residues long. V shed 2 bases, J shed 1 base, and the junction held 1 base outside the gene matches. Germline CDR1 WSHSY, CDR2 SAAADI.

The specimen sequenced was blood. This chain joins TRBV10-2 and TRBJ2-7; 14 bases fit TRBD2. The sequence derives from a young woman with Graves' hyperthyroidism. CDR3 bases: TGCGCCAGCAGTGAGGGGACTAGCGGGGGATCCTACGAGCAGTACTTC. Translating it yields CASSEGTSGGSYEQYF.